These T cell receptor beta chains were read from a single sample in a study of T-cell reconstitution after alpha-beta-depleted transplantation in children. In TCRdb, the PCR reads were re-called with MiXCR into one record per CDR3 protein. The sample has about 460,000 distinct CDR3 sequences; roughly a tenth are singletons. The sequencing used PBMCs, collected before TCRalphabeta/CD19-depleted stem cell transplant. Receptors were obtained from a child aged 2 to 10 with inherited bone marrow failure, due to receive a stem cell transplant. Both conserved end residues are part of each CDR3. A D gene is named only where the DNA matches it firmly. The size of a clone is reported for some rows only, either as once, few or many, or as a class for expanded clones.

v_call: TRBV4-1; d_call: TRBD1; j_call: TRBJ1-2; clone_size: many; cdr3_aa: CASSQPTGGIGGYTF; cdr3_nt: TGCGCCAGCAGCCAACCGACAGGGGGGATAGGAGGCTACACCTTC
v_call: TRBV12-3/TRBV12-4; d_call: .; j_call: TRBJ1-2; clone_size: .; cdr3_aa: CASSLRVNYGYTF; cdr3_nt: TGTGCCAGCAGCCTCCGCGTTAACTATGGCTACACCTTC
v_call: TRBV20-1; d_call: .; j_call: TRBJ2-5; clone_size: .; cdr3_aa: CSASRRGSSETQYF; cdr3_nt: TGCAGTGCGAGCAGAAGGGGTAGCTCCGAGACCCAGTACTTC
v_call: TRBV18; d_call: TRBD2; j_call: TRBJ2-7; clone_size: few; cdr3_aa: CASSPNTGTSGRERSYEQYF; cdr3_nt: TGTGCCAGCTCACCGAATACCGGGACTAGCGGGAGGGAAAGGTCCTACGAGCAGTACTTC
v_call: TRBV12-3/TRBV12-4; d_call: TRBD1; j_call: TRBJ2-6; clone_size: many; cdr3_aa: CASSLQGTGANVLTF; cdr3_nt: TGTGCCAGCAGCCTACAGGGGACTGGGGCCAACGTCCTGACTTTC
v_call: TRBV29-1; d_call: TRBD1; j_call: TRBJ1-5; clone_size: many; cdr3_aa: CSTQGTDYSNQPQHF; cdr3_nt: TGCAGCACCCAAGGGACAGACTATAGCAATCAGCCCCAGCATTTT
v_call: TRBV12-3/TRBV12-4; d_call: .; j_call: TRBJ2-5; clone_size: many; cdr3_aa: CASSPPQGWETQYF; cdr3_nt: TGTGCCAGCAGCCCACCGCAGGGGTGGGAGACCCAGTACTTC
v_call: TRBV24-1; d_call: TRBD1; j_call: TRBJ2-7; clone_size: few; cdr3_aa: CATSDPDRGFVEQYF; cdr3_nt: TGTGCCACCAGTGACCCTGACAGGGGGTTTGTCGAGCAGTACTTC
v_call: TRBV29-1; d_call: .; j_call: TRBJ2-1; clone_size: many; cdr3_aa: CSVQDLFNEQFF; cdr3_nt: TGCAGCGTCCAGGACCTTTTCAATGAGCAGTTCTTC
v_call: TRBV5-1; d_call: .; j_call: TRBJ2-7; clone_size: .; cdr3_aa: CASSFGRSSSYEQYF; cdr3_nt: TGCGCCAGCAGCTTCGGACGGTCGAGCTCCTACGAGCAGTACTTC
v_call: TRBV3-1; d_call: TRBD2; j_call: TRBJ2-2; clone_size: .; cdr3_aa: CASSRRLAGTGELFF; cdr3_nt: TGTGCCAGCAGCCGCAGACTAGCAGGGACCGGGGAGCTGTTTTTT
v_call: TRBV10-3; d_call: TRBD2; j_call: TRBJ2-1; clone_size: many; cdr3_aa: CATRVAAGGLNRNEQFF; cdr3_nt: TGTGCCACCAGGGTCGCTGCGGGAGGGCTAAATAGGAATGAGCAGTTCTTC
v_call: TRBV12-3/TRBV12-4; d_call: TRBD1; j_call: TRBJ1-4; clone_size: many; cdr3_aa: CASSSGTVSEKLFF; cdr3_nt: TGTGCCAGCAGTTCCGGGACAGTCTCTGAAAAACTGTTTTTT
v_call: TRBV7-2; d_call: .; j_call: TRBJ2-2; clone_size: few; cdr3_aa: CASSLRASRNTGELFF; cdr3_nt: TGTGCCAGCAGCTTAAGGGCCAGCAGGAACACCGGGGAGCTGTTTTTT
v_call: TRBV12-3/TRBV12-4; d_call: .; j_call: TRBJ1-4; clone_size: .; cdr3_aa: CASSTYSAATNEKLFF; cdr3_nt: TGTGCCAGCAGTACCTACAGCGCTGCAACTAATGAAAAACTGTTTTTT
v_call: TRBV12-3/TRBV12-4; d_call: .; j_call: TRBJ2-7; clone_size: many; cdr3_aa: CASILDYAYEQYF; cdr3_nt: TGTGCCAGCATTTTAGACTACGCCTACGAGCAGTACTTC
v_call: TRBV12-3/TRBV12-4; d_call: TRBD2; j_call: TRBJ2-5; clone_size: many; cdr3_aa: CASSLAIAGGRGETQYF; cdr3_nt: TGTGCCAGCAGTTTAGCGATAGCGGGAGGACGGGGAGAGACCCAGTACTTC
v_call: TRBV20-1; d_call: TRBD2; j_call: TRBJ2-1; clone_size: many; cdr3_aa: CSAGLGGVTNNEQFF; cdr3_nt: TGCAGTGCTGGACTAGGCGGGGTAACTAACAATGAGCAGTTCTTC
v_call: TRBV20-1; d_call: .; j_call: TRBJ2-2; clone_size: many; cdr3_aa: CSARLSSGGELFF; cdr3_nt: TGCAGTGCTAGATTGTCAAGCGGGGGGGAGCTGTTTTTT
v_call: TRBV7-2; d_call: TRBD1; j_call: TRBJ2-1; clone_size: few; cdr3_aa: CASSRTGGSSYNEQFF; cdr3_nt: TGTGCCAGCAGCAGGACAGGGGGAAGCTCCTACAATGAGCAGTTCTTC
v_call: TRBV3-1; d_call: .; j_call: TRBJ1-3; clone_size: many; cdr3_aa: CASSLRDGGNTIYF; cdr3_nt: TGTGCCAGCAGCCTAAGGGACGGTGGAAACACCATATATTTT
v_call: TRBV11-1; d_call: TRBD2; j_call: TRBJ2-3; clone_size: few; cdr3_aa: CASSPKMTKPGLAGGTDTQYF; cdr3_nt: TGTGCCAGCAGCCCGAAAATGACCAAACCGGGACTAGCGGGAGGCACAGATACGCAGTATTTT
v_call: TRBV29-1; d_call: .; j_call: TRBJ2-1; clone_size: many; cdr3_aa: CSVTMHEQFF; cdr3_nt: TGCAGCGTGACTATGCATGAGCAGTTCTTC
v_call: TRBV20-1; d_call: .; j_call: TRBJ2-1; clone_size: many; cdr3_aa: CSAAQDFTYNEQFF; cdr3_nt: TGCAGTGCTGCCCAGGACTTCACTTACAATGAGCAGTTCTTC
v_call: TRBV12-3/TRBV12-4; d_call: .; j_call: TRBJ2-1; clone_size: .; cdr3_aa: CASSDTGGAYNEQFF; cdr3_nt: TGTGCCAGCAGCGATACAGGGGGGGCCTACAATGAGCAGTTCTTC
v_call: TRBV20-1; d_call: .; j_call: TRBJ2-1; clone_size: few; cdr3_aa: CSARAKTVYNEQFF; cdr3_nt: TGCAGTGCTAGGGCTAAGACGGTCTACAATGAGCAGTTCTTC
v_call: TRBV7-6; d_call: .; j_call: TRBJ2-7; clone_size: .; cdr3_aa: CASSSYSGTPGEQYF; cdr3_nt: TGTGCCAGCAGTTCCTACTCCGGGACACCCGGCGAGCAGTACTTC
v_call: TRBV2; d_call: TRBD2; j_call: TRBJ2-1; clone_size: many; cdr3_aa: CASVKSSGNEQFF; cdr3_nt: TGTGCCAGCGTGAAGTCTAGCGGTAATGAGCAGTTCTTC
v_call: TRBV28; d_call: TRBD2; j_call: TRBJ2-7; clone_size: .; cdr3_aa: CASSYSLSGRFSYEQYF; cdr3_nt: TGTGCCAGCAGTTACTCCCTGAGCGGGAGGTTCTCCTACGAGCAGTACTTC
v_call: TRBV27; d_call: TRBD2; j_call: TRBJ2-3; clone_size: many; cdr3_aa: CASSPGLAASGTDTQYF; cdr3_nt: TGTGCCAGCAGCCCGGGACTAGCGGCCTCCGGCACAGATACGCAGTATTTT
v_call: TRBV29-1; d_call: .; j_call: TRBJ2-1; clone_size: many; cdr3_aa: CSVVGGPVEQFF; cdr3_nt: TGCAGCGTCGTCGGGGGACCGGTAGAGCAGTTCTTC
v_call: TRBV5-1; d_call: .; j_call: TRBJ2-6; clone_size: many; cdr3_aa: CASSLDGGSGANVLTF; cdr3_nt: TGCGCCAGCAGCTTGGACGGGGGCTCTGGGGCCAACGTCCTGACTTTC
v_call: TRBV14; d_call: .; j_call: TRBJ2-3; clone_size: many; cdr3_aa: CASSQDVGSRTDTQYF; cdr3_nt: TGTGCCAGCAGCCAAGATGTCGGGAGTAGGACAGATACGCAGTATTTT
v_call: TRBV10-3; d_call: TRBD2; j_call: TRBJ2-1; clone_size: .; cdr3_aa: CAISEEGGAGYNEQFF; cdr3_nt: TGTGCCATCAGTGAGGAGGGAGGAGCGGGGTATAATGAGCAGTTCTTC
v_call: TRBV30; d_call: .; j_call: TRBJ2-1; clone_size: .; cdr3_aa: CAWTELNEQFF; cdr3_nt: TGTGCCTGGACTGAACTAAATGAGCAGTTCTTC
v_call: TRBV7-9; d_call: TRBD2; j_call: TRBJ2-1; clone_size: many; cdr3_aa: CASSYRLAGEVGEQFF; cdr3_nt: TGTGCCAGCAGTTATAGACTAGCGGGAGAAGTAGGGGAGCAGTTCTTC
v_call: TRBV28; d_call: TRBD2; j_call: TRBJ2-1; clone_size: .; cdr3_aa: CASSELAGDYNEQFF; cdr3_nt: TGTGCCAGCAGTGAACTAGCGGGAGACTACAATGAGCAGTTCTTC
v_call: TRBV18; d_call: .; j_call: TRBJ2-6; clone_size: many; cdr3_aa: CASSPRGEGANVLTF; cdr3_nt: TGTGCCAGCTCACCACGAGGGGAAGGGGCCAACGTCCTGACTTTC
v_call: TRBV20-1; d_call: TRBD2; j_call: TRBJ2-1; clone_size: few; cdr3_aa: CCARDTSSGYNEQFF; cdr3_nt: TGCTGTGCTAGAGATACGTCTAGCGGATACAATGAGCAGTTCTTC
v_call: TRBV12-3/TRBV12-4; d_call: .; j_call: TRBJ2-4; clone_size: .; cdr3_aa: CASSFVLAKNIQYF; cdr3_nt: TGTGCCAGCAGTTTCGTGTTAGCCAAAAACATTCAGTACTTC
v_call: TRBV20-1; d_call: .; j_call: TRBJ2-3; clone_size: .; cdr3_aa: CSATRTLTDTQYF; cdr3_nt: TGCAGTGCTACTCGGACCCTCACAGATACGCAGTATTTT
v_call: TRBV4-3; d_call: .; j_call: TRBJ1-5; clone_size: .; cdr3_aa: CASSQIWTGNQPQHF; cdr3_nt: TGCGCCAGCAGCCAAATTTGGACCGGGAATCAGCCCCAGCATTTT
v_call: TRBV15; d_call: TRBD1; j_call: TRBJ1-2; clone_size: many; cdr3_aa: CATSRDLGQGSGYTF; cdr3_nt: TGTGCCACCAGCAGAGATCTGGGACAGGGTAGTGGCTACACCTTC
v_call: TRBV12-3/TRBV12-4; d_call: .; j_call: TRBJ2-7; clone_size: few; cdr3_aa: CASTLLEGLEQYF; cdr3_nt: TGTGCCAGCACCCTGTTGGAAGGGCTCGAGCAGTACTTC
v_call: TRBV6-1; d_call: .; j_call: TRBJ1-6; clone_size: many; cdr3_aa: CASMVGGLGTLHF; cdr3_nt: TGTGCCAGCATGGTGGGGGGTTTGGGGACCCTCCACTTT
v_call: TRBV6-2/TRBV6-3; d_call: TRBD2; j_call: TRBJ2-1; clone_size: many; cdr3_aa: CASSPYSGLGNEQFF; cdr3_nt: TGTGCCAGCAGTCCCTATAGCGGGTTGGGCAATGAGCAGTTCTTC
v_call: TRBV29-1; d_call: TRBD2; j_call: TRBJ2-5; clone_size: many; cdr3_aa: CSVTGLAGVQETQYF; cdr3_nt: TGCAGCGTTACGGGGCTGGCGGGGGTCCAAGAGACCCAGTACTTC
v_call: TRBV12-3/TRBV12-4; d_call: .; j_call: TRBJ2-1; clone_size: many; cdr3_aa: CARKADEQFF; cdr3_nt: TGTGCCAGAAAAGCCGATGAGCAGTTCTTC
v_call: TRBV6-2/TRBV6-3; d_call: TRBD1; j_call: TRBJ2-7; clone_size: many; cdr3_aa: CASSYPQGRGNYEQYF; cdr3_nt: TGTGCCAGCAGTTACCCGCAAGGCAGGGGGAACTACGAGCAGTACTTC
v_call: TRBV11-2; d_call: .; j_call: TRBJ1-1; clone_size: many; cdr3_aa: CASSRGTSNTEAFF; cdr3_nt: TGTGCCAGCAGCCGAGGGACGTCGAACACTGAAGCTTTCTTT
v_call: TRBV12-3/TRBV12-4; d_call: .; j_call: TRBJ1-1; clone_size: .; cdr3_aa: CASSLTGSVRGSTEAFF; cdr3_nt: TGTGCCAGCAGTTTAACAGGGTCTGTGAGGGGGAGCACTGAAGCTTTCTTT
v_call: TRBV12-3/TRBV12-4; d_call: .; j_call: TRBJ1-3; clone_size: .; cdr3_aa: CASSLLGTAGNTIYF; cdr3_nt: TGTGCCAGCAGTTTACTTGGGACGGCGGGAAACACCATATATTTT
v_call: TRBV18; d_call: .; j_call: TRBJ2-1; clone_size: few; cdr3_aa: CASSPPRGYNEQFF; cdr3_nt: TGTGCCAGCTCACCACCCAGGGGATACAATGAGCAGTTCTTC
v_call: TRBV5-1; d_call: .; j_call: TRBJ2-2; clone_size: many; cdr3_aa: CASDLSKANTGELFF; cdr3_nt: TGCGCCAGCGACCTTTCTAAGGCGAACACCGGGGAGCTGTTTTTT
v_call: TRBV5-1; d_call: .; j_call: TRBJ1-3; clone_size: many; cdr3_aa: CASTLSGYSGNTIYF; cdr3_nt: TGCGCCAGCACCTTGAGCGGTTACTCTGGAAACACCATATATTTT
v_call: TRBV5-5; d_call: TRBD1; j_call: TRBJ2-7; clone_size: many; cdr3_aa: CASSYDRVYEQYF; cdr3_nt: TGTGCCAGCAGCTACGACAGGGTCTACGAGCAGTACTTC
v_call: TRBV5-1; d_call: TRBD2; j_call: TRBJ2-1; clone_size: few; cdr3_aa: CASSFSGRALAEQFF; cdr3_nt: TGCGCCAGCAGCTTCAGCGGGAGGGCCTTGGCTGAGCAGTTCTTC
v_call: TRBV7-9; d_call: .; j_call: TRBJ1-4; clone_size: many; cdr3_aa: CASSSQGYVNEKLFF; cdr3_nt: TGTGCCAGCAGCTCACAGGGTTATGTGAATGAAAAACTGTTTTTT
v_call: TRBV5-1; d_call: .; j_call: TRBJ2-5; clone_size: few; cdr3_aa: CASSFTRQDQETQYF; cdr3_nt: TGCGCCAGCAGCTTTACTCGCCAGGACCAAGAGACCCAGTACTTC